The source of this T cell receptor (beta chain) is a study of blood T cell repertoires in COVID-19. In the study overall: Sites in the United States, Italy and Spain provided acute and convalescent COVID-19 samples. T cells, B-cell-depleted T cells, or PBMCs provided the cDNA or gDNA that served as material.

TCRdb's copy holds only in-frame clones and misses some; the assay was immunoSEQ multiplex PCR. Among a few hundred thousand clones listed, roughly 88% were seen once. CDR1 is MGHRA, CDR2 YSYEKL, per germline. The J segment lost 3 bases and the V segment lost 1 base, leaving 8 bases of the junction unmatched. There are 16 residues in the CDR3. Each participant's cohort was designated according to participant-reported clinical history. Exposed study participants had met a COVID-19 case within 2 weeks before entry. The V gene is TRBV4-1, the J gene TRBJ2-7; 8 bases are a match to TRBD2. The TCR sequence derives from a woman under 30 who had been exposed to COVID-19. The sample taken for sequencing was PBMCs or T cells enriched from blood (not recorded which). The CDR3 loop reads CASSQGTGGLLYEQYF. The CDR3 nucleotides read TGCGCCAGCAGCCAAGGGACGGGGGGGTTGCTCTACGAGCAGTACTTC.